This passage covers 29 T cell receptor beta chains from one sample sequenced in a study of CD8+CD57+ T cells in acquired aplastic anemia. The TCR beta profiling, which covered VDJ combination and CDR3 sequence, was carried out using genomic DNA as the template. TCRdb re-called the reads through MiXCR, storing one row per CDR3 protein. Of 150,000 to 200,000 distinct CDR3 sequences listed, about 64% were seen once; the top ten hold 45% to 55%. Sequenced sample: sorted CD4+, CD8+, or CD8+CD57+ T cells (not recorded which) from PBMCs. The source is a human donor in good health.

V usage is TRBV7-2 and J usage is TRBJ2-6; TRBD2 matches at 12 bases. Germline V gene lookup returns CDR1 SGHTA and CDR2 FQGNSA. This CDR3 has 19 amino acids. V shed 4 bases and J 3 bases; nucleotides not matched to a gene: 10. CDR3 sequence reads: CASSSLGLAGIHGANVLTF. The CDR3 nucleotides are TGTGCCAGCAGCTCCCTCGGACTAGCGGGAATTCATGGGGCCAACGTCCTGACTTTC.

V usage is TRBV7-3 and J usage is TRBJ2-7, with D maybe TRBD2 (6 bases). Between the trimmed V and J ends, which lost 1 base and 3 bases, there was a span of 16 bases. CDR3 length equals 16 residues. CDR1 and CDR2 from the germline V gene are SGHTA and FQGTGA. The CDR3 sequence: CASSLSQVTGGYEQYF. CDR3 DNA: TGTGCCAGCAGCTTAAGTCAGGTCACCGGGGGCTACGAGCAGTACTTC.

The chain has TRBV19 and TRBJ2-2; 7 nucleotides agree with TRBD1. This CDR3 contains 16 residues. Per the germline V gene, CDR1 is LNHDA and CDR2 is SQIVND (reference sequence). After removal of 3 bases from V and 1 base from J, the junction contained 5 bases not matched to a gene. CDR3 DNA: TGTGCCAGTAGTATCCCGACAGGGCGGAACACCGGGGAGCTGTTTTTT. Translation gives CASSIPTGRNTGELFF. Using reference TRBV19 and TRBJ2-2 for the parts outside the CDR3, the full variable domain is DGGITQSPKYLFRKEGQNVTLSCEQNLNHDAMYWYRQDPGQGLRLIYYSQIVNDFQKGDIAEGYSVSREKKESFPLTVTSAQKNPTAFYLCASSIPTGRNTGELFFGEGSRLTVL.

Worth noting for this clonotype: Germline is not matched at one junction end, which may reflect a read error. The CDR3 reads CASSFSPRGGGNEQFF. CDR3 coding DNA: TGCGCCAGCAGCTTTTCTCCTCGCGGAGGAGGGAATGAGCAGTTCTTC. The J gene is TRBJ2-1, the V gene TRBV7-9, with D possibly matching TRBD2 (6 bases). Germline CDR1 SEHNR, CDR2 FQNEAQ (reference sequence). The CDR3 has 16 residues. Full variable domain (remainder filled in from reference TRBV7-9 and TRBJ2-1): DTGVSQNPRHKITKRGQNVTFRCDPISEHNRLYWYRQTLGQGPEFLTYFQNEAQLEKSRLLSDRFSAERPKGSFSTLEIQRTEQGDSAMYLCASSFSPRGGGNEQFFGPGTRLTVL.

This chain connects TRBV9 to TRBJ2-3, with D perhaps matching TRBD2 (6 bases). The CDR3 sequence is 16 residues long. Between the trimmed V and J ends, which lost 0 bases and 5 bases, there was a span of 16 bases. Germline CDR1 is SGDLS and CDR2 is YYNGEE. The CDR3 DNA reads TGTGCCAGCAGCGTAGGTGGGGGGACGACTTTAGATACGCAGTATTTT. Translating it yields CASSVGGGTTLDTQYF.

The CDR3 sequence: CASTFLSGPQETQYF. As DNA, the CDR3 is TGTGCCAGCACTTTCCTTAGCGGTCCCCAAGAGACCCAGTACTTC. The gene calls are TRBV2 and TRBJ2-5; tentatively, D is TRBD2 (6 bases). Germline-derived CDR1 and CDR2 are SNHLY and FYNNEI. This CDR3 is built from 15 residues. Trimming left V 7 bases short and J 1 base short, with 16 bases between.

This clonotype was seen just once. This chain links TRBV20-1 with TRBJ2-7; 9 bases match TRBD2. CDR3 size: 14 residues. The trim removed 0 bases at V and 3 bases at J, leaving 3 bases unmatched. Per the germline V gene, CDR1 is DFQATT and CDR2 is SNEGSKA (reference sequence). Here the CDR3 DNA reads TGCAGTGCTAGAGATAGCGGGGGATTCTACGAGCAGTACTTC. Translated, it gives CSARDSGGFYEQYF.

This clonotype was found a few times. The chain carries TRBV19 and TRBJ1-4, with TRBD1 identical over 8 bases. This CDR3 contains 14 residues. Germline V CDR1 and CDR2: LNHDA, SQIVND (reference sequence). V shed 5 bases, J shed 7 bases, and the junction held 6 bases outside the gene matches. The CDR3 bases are TGTGCCAGTAGTGCCGACAGGGGCGCTGAAAAACTGTTTTTT. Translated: CASSADRGAEKLFF.

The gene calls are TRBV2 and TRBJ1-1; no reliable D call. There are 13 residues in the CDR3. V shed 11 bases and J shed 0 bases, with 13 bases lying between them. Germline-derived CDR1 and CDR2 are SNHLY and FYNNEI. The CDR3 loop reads CAGKGGMNTEAFF. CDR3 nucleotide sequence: TGTGCCGGGAAGGGTGGAATGAACACTGAAGCTTTCTTT.

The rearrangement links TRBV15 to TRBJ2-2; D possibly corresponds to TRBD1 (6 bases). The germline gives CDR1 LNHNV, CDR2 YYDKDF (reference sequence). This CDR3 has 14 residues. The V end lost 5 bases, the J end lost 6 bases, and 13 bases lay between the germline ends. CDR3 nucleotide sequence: TGTGCCACCAGCGTCCAAAGGGGGTCCGGGGAGCTGTTTTTT. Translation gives CATSVQRGSGELFF.

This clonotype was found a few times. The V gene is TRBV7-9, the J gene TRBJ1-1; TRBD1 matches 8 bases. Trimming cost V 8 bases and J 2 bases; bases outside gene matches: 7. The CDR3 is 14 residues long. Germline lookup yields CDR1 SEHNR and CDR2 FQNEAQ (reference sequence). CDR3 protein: CASDRGNPNTEAFF. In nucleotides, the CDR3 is TGTGCCAGCGACAGGGGCAACCCAAACACTGAAGCTTTCTTT.

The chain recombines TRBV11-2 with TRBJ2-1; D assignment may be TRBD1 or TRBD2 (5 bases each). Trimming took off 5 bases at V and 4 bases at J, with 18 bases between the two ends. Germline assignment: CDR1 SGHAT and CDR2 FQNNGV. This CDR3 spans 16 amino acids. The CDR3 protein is CASSLDLGGSYNEQFF. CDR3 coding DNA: TGTGCCAGCAGCCTCGATCTTGGGGGTTCGTACAATGAGCAGTTCTTC.

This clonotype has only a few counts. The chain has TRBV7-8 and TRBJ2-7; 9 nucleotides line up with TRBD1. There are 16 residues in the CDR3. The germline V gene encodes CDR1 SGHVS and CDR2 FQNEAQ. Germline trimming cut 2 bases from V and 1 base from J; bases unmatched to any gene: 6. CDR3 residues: CASSLNGQGSSYEQYF. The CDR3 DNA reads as TGTGCCAGCAGCTTAAACGGACAGGGGTCGTCCTACGAGCAGTACTTC.

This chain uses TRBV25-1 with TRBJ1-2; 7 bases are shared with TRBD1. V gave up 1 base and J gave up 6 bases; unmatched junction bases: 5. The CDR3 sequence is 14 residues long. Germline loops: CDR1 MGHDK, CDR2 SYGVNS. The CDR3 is CASSELQGTDGYTF. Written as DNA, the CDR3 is TGTGCCAGCAGTGAATTACAGGGGACGGATGGCTACACCTTC.

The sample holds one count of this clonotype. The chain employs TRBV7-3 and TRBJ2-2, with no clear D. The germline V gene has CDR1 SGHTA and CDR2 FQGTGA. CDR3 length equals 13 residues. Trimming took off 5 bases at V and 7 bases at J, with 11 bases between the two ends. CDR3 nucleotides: TGTGCCAGCAGCGTAGTATTATTCGGGGAGCTGTTTTTT. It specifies CASSVVLFGELFF.

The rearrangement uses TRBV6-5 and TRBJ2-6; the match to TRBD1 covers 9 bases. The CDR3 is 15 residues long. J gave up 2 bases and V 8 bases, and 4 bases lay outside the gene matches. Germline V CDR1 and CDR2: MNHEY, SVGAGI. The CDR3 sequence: CASRTGEAGANVLTF. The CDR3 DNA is TGTGCCAGCCGGACAGGGGAGGCTGGGGCCAACGTCCTGACTTTC.

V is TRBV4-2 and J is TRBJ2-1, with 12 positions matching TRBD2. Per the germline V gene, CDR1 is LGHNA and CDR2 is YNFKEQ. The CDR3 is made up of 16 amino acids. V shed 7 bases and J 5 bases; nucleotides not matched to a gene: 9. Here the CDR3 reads CASTPTSGSIHNEQFF. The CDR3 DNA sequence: TGTGCCAGCACACCGACTAGCGGGAGTATTCACAATGAGCAGTTCTTC.

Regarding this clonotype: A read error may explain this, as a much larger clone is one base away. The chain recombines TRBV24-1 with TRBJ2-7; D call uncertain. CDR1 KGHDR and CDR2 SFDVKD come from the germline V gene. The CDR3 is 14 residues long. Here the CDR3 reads CASSLAEGSYEQYF. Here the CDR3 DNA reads TGTGCCAGCAGTTTAGCAGAAGGCTCCTACGAGCAGTACTTC.

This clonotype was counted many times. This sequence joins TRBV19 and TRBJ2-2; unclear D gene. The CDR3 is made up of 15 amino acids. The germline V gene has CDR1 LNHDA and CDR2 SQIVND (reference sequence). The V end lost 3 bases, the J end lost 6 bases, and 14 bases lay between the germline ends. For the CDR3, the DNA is TGTGCCAGTAGTATCTCGAGCTTTACGGCCGGGGAGCTGTTTTTT. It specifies CASSISSFTAGELFF.

The DNA for the CDR3 is TGCAGTGCTAGAGTGACTAGCGCCCAATACCCCTACGAGCAGTACTTC. As protein: CSARVTSAQYPYEQYF. The chain has TRBV20-1 and TRBJ2-7, with 8 bases matching TRBD2. V shed 1 base and J 2 bases; nucleotides not matched to a gene: 10. CDR1 is DFQATT, CDR2 SNEGSKA, per germline (reference sequence). This CDR3 has 16 amino acids.

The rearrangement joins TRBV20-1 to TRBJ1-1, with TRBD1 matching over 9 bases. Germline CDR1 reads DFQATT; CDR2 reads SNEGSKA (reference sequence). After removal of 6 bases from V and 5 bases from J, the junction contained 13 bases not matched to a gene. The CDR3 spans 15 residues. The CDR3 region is CSAQDRGIMGTEAFF. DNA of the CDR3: TGCAGTGCCCAGGACAGGGGAATCATGGGGACTGAAGCTTTCTTT.

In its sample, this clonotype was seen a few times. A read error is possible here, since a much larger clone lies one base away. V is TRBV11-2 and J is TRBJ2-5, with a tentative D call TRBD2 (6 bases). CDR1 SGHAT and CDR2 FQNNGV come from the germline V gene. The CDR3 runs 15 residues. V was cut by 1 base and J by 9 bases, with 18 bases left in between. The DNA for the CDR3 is TGTGCCAGCAGCTTAGTGATTTCGGGTTGGGAGGCCCAGTACTTC. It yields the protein CASSLVISGWEAQYF.

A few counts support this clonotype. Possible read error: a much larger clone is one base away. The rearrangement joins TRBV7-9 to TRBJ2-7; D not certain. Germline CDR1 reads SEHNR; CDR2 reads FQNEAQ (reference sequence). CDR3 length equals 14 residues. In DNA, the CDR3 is TGTGCCGGCAGCCCGGGCCTCGGGCCCTACGAGCAGTACTTC. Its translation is CAGSPGLGPYEQYF.

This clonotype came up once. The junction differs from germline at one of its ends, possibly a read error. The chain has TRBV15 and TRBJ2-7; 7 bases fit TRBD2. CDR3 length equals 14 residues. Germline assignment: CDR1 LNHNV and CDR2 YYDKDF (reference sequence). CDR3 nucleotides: TGTGCCACCAGCAGCTTGTGGCGGGGGAACGAGCAATACTTC. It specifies CATSSLWRGNEQYF.

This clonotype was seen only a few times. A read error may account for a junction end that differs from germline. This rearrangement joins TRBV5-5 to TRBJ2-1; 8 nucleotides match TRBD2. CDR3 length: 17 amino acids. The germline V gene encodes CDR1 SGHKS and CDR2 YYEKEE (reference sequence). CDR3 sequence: CASSRGGLAILGNEQFF. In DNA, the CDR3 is TGCGCCAGCAGCCGCGGAGGACTAGCCATTCTCGGCAATGAGCAGTTCTTC.

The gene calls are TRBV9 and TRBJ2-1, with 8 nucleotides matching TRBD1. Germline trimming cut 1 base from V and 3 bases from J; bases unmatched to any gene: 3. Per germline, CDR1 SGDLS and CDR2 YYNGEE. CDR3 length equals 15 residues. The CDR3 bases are TGTGCCAGCAGCGTATCAGGGACAGGCTACAATGAGCAGTTCTTC. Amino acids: CASSVSGTGYNEQFF.

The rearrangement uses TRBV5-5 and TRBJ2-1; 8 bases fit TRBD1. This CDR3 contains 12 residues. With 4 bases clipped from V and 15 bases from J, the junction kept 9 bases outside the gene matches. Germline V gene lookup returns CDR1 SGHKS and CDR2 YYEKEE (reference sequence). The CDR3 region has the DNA TGTGCCAGCAGCATAGCAGGGGGCGTTTCGTTCTTC. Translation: CASSIAGGVSFF.

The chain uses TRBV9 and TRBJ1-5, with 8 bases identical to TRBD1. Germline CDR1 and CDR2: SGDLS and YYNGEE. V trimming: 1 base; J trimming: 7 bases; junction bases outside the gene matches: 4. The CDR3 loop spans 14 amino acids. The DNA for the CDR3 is TGTGCCAGCAGCGTACGGGGACAGGAACAGCCCCAGCATTTT. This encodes CASSVRGQEQPQHF.

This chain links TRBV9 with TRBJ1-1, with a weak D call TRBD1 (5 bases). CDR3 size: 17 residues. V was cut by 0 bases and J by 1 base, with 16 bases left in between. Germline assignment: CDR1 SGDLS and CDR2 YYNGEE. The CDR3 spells CASSVVPLGTGNTEAFF. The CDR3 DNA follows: TGTGCCAGCAGCGTAGTTCCCCTGGGGACCGGGAACACTGAAGCTTTCTTT.